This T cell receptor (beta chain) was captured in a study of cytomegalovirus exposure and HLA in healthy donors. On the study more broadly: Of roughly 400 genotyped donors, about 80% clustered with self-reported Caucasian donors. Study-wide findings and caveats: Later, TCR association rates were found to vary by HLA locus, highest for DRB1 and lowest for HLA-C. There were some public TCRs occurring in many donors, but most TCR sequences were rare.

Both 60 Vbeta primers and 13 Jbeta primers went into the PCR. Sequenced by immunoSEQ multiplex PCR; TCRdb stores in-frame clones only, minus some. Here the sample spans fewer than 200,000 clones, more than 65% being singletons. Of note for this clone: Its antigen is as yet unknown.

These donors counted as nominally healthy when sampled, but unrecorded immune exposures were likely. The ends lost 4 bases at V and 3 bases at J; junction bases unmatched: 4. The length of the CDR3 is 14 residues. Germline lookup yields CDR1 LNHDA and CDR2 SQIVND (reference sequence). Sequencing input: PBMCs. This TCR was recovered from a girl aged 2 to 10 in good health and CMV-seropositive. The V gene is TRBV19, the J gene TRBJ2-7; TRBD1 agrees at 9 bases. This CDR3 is CASSTTGGDYEQYF. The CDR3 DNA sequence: TGTGCCAGTAGTACGACAGGGGGGGACTACGAGCAGTACTTC.